A selection of T cell receptor beta chains follows, all from one sample in a study of blood T cell repertoires in COVID-19. Libraries were prepared by immunoSEQ multiplex PCR; TCRdb keeps only in-frame clonotypes and omits some of them. The repertoire includes 70,000 to 95,000 clones, roughly 89% of them detected once, and around 5% sits in the top ten. The sample consisted of peripheral blood. The receptor set was obtained from a woman older than 75 with active COVID-19. The CDR3 runs from the conserved cysteine through the conserved F or W. The D gene is left open where the match is weak. Size is stated for part of the rows, as once, few or many counts, or as a class when the clone is expanded.

v_gene	len	abundance	d_gene	j_gene	CDR3aa	CDR3nt
TRBV4-2	15	.	TRBD2	TRBJ2-5	CASSQDIGTSASQYF	TGTGCCAGCAGCCAAGATATAGGGACTAGCGCTTCCCAGTACTTC
TRBV6-6	15	few	.	TRBJ1-4	CASSYPLKGWEKLFF	TGTGCCAGCAGTTACCCCCTAAAGGGGTGGGAAAAACTGTTTTTT
TRBV7-8	14	.	TRBD2	TRBJ2-3	CASSFLAGPDTQYF	TGTGCCAGCAGCTTCCTAGCGGGACCGGATACGCAGTATTTT
TRBV9	15	.	TRBD1	TRBJ1-3	CASSVGTGGRNTIYF	TGTGCCAGCAGCGTAGGAACAGGGGGCAGAAACACCATATATTTT
TRBV7-3	15	.	.	TRBJ1-1	CASSLNTGRGTEAFF	TGTGCCAGCAGCTTAAATACGGGGCGGGGCACTGAAGCTTTCTTT
TRBV5-1	16	once	.	TRBJ2-1	CASSPTASVPYNEQFF	TGCGCCAGCAGCCCCACCGCTAGCGTCCCCTACAATGAGCAGTTCTTC
TRBV2	14	.	TRBD1	TRBJ2-3	CASSKQGATDTQYF	TGTGCCAGCAGTAAACAGGGGGCCACAGATACGCAGTATTTT
TRBV4-2	17	.	TRBD1	TRBJ1-3	CASSPQNLGTGGNTIYF	TGTGCCAGCAGCCCGCAAAATTTAGGGACAGGGGGAAACACCATATATTTT
TRBV3-1/TRBV3-2	16	.	TRBD2	TRBJ2-5	CASSPPVGTRGETQYF	TGTGCCAGCAGCCCCCCCGTGGGGACTAGAGGGGAGACCCAGTACTTC
TRBV30	14	.	.	TRBJ2-2	CAWNPGVGTGELFF	TGTGCCTGGAACCCGGGAGTTGGGACCGGGGAGCTGTTTTTT
TRBV19	12	.	.	TRBJ1-1	CASSIGLQEAFF	TGTGCCAGTAGTATTGGGCTTCAGGAAGCTTTCTTT
TRBV18	16	.	TRBD1	TRBJ2-7	CASSRTPDRGSDEQYF	TGTGCCAGCTCACGGACGCCGGACAGGGGAAGCGATGAGCAGTACTTC
TRBV19	16	.	.	TRBJ2-2	CASSPGIAANTGELFF	TGTGCCAGTAGTCCCGGGATAGCGGCGAACACCGGGGAGCTGTTTTTT
TRBV7-9	16	.	.	TRBJ1-2	CASSLSGLYNNYGYTF	TGTGCCAGCAGCTTATCGGGACTCTACAATAACTATGGCTACACCTTC
TRBV4-2	17	.	TRBD1	TRBJ1-3	CASSQDWGTGGRNTIYF	TGTGCCAGCAGCCAAGATTGGGGGACAGGGGGCAGAAACACCATATATTTT
TRBV6-5	13	.	.	TRBJ2-5	CASSYGEKETQYF	TGTGCCAGCAGTTACGGGGAGAAAGAGACCCAGTACTTC
TRBV6-6	14	.	TRBD1	TRBJ1-1	CASRTTGGDTEAFF	TGTGCCAGCAGGACGACAGGGGGCGACACTGAAGCTTTCTTT
TRBV7-9	15	.	TRBD1	TRBJ1-2	CASSLTGQGAYGYTF	TGTGCCAGCAGCTTAACGGGGCAGGGGGCCTATGGCTACACCTTC
TRBV11-2	16	.	TRBD2	TRBJ2-3	CASSLVSGSGADTQYF	TGTGCCAGCAGCTTAGTTAGCGGGAGTGGTGCAGATACGCAGTATTTT
TRBV5-1	13	.	.	TRBJ2-3	CASSLDGGFGQYF	TGCGCCAGCAGCTTGGACGGAGGCTTTGGGCAGTATTTT
TRBV28	14	.	TRBD1	TRBJ2-7	CAITAGQGALGQYF	TGTGCCATCACGGCGGGACAGGGGGCTCTTGGGCAGTACTTC
TRBV19	13	.	.	TRBJ2-7	CASSRDTFYEQYF	TGTGCCAGTAGCCGGGACACTTTTTACGAGCAGTACTTC
TRBV28	14	.	TRBD1	TRBJ2-7	CASSFRTGNSEQYF	TGTGCCAGCAGTTTCCGGACAGGGAATAGCGAGCAGTACTTC
TRBV9	19	few	TRBD2	TRBJ2-3	CASSVDFGTSGLSTDTQYF	TGTGCCAGCAGCGTAGACTTTGGGACTAGCGGCCTTAGCACAGATACGCAGTATTTT
TRBV19	18	.	TRBD2	TRBJ2-5	CASSIRTRVTLTGETQYF	TGTGCCAGTAGTATCCGGACTAGGGTCACTCTAACGGGAGAGACCCAGTACTTC
TRBV20-1	11	once	.	TRBJ2-1	CSARSAAEQFF	TGCAGTGCTAGGTCAGCGGCTGAGCAGTTCTTC
TRBV5-4	12	.	.	TRBJ2-7	CASSVDSYEQYF	TGTGCCAGCAGCGTTGATAGCTACGAGCAGTACTTC
TRBV5-1	16	few	TRBD2	TRBJ2-3	CASSDVAGGPTDTQYF	TGCGCCAGCAGCGACGTAGCGGGAGGGCCGACAGATACGCAGTATTTT
TRBV11-2	15	.	TRBD1	TRBJ1-2	CASSFSSTGVDGYTF	TGTGCCAGCAGCTTCTCGTCGACAGGGGTGGATGGCTACACCTTC
TRBV18	14	.	TRBD1	TRBJ1-2	CASSPETGGVGYTF	TGTGCCAGCTCACCAGAGACAGGGGGCGTTGGCTACACCTTC
TRBV30	14	.	TRBD2	TRBJ2-4	CAWTSGSGWDIQYF	TGTGCCTGGACTAGCGGAAGTGGCTGGGACATTCAGTACTTC
TRBV5-8	15	few	.	TRBJ2-5	CASSRGTNSQETQYF	TGTGCCAGCAGCCGTGGGACAAACAGTCAAGAGACCCAGTACTTC
TRBV19	14	.	TRBD1	TRBJ1-2	CASSPTGGAYGYTF	TGTGCCAGTAGTCCTACAGGGGGCGCCTATGGCTACACCTTC
TRBV9	13	.	TRBD2	TRBJ2-7	CASSRDYAYEQYF	TGTGCCAGCAGTAGGGACTATGCATACGAGCAGTACTTC
TRBV19	14	.	TRBD2	TRBJ2-5	CASRPSAGVETQYF	TGTGCCAGTAGACCATCGGCGGGGGTGGAGACCCAGTACTTC
TRBV30	12	.	TRBD1	TRBJ2-7	CAWSQTGEEQYF	TGTGCCTGGTCGCAGACAGGGGAGGAGCAGTACTTC
TRBV6-5	15	.	.	TRBJ2-1	CASSYSQGWYNEQFF	TGTGCCAGCAGTTACTCACAGGGTTGGTACAATGAGCAGTTCTTC
TRBV5-1	15	.	.	TRBJ2-7	CASSFSGTSENEQYF	TGCGCCAGCAGCTTCTCCGGGACTTCGGAGAACGAGCAGTACTTC
TRBV6-2/TRBV6-3	15	.	.	TRBJ2-7	CASSYWRRASYEQYF	TGTGCCAGCAGTTATTGGCGGCGGGCCTCCTACGAGCAGTACTTC
TRBV7-9	17	once	TRBD2	TRBJ2-3	CASSLMPRGSIADTQYF	TGTGCCAGCAGCTTAATGCCTCGCGGGAGTATCGCAGATACGCAGTATTTT
TRBV7-2	12	.	.	TRBJ2-1	CASSFEIGEQFF	TGTGCCAGCAGCTTTGAGATCGGGGAGCAGTTCTTC
TRBV18	13	.	.	TRBJ2-1	CASSPESSGEQFF	TGTGCCAGCTCACCAGAGAGTTCAGGTGAGCAGTTCTTC
TRBV7-2	14	.	TRBD1	TRBJ2-7	CASSLGQGLFGQYF	TGTGCCAGCAGCTTGGGACAGGGGCTATTCGGGCAGTACTTC
TRBV5-4	16	once	.	TRBJ2-3	CASSFRLVGSTDTQYF	TGTGCCAGCAGCTTTCGCCTAGTGGGTTCCACAGATACGCAGTATTTT
TRBV28	15	.	.	TRBJ2-3	CASSSTGGGTDTQYF	TGTGCCAGCAGTTCCACAGGGGGGGGGACAGATACGCAGTATTTT